The 25 T cell receptor beta chains listed next were all sequenced from one sample in a study of tissue T cells after allogeneic stem cell transplantation. Regarding time point: mouse harvest day 14 after allogeneic transplant. The graft held 10^6 splenic CD5+ T cells and 10^7 T-cell-depleted bone marrow cells. Sequencing was performed with immunoSEQ multiplex PCR; in TCRdb, only in-frame clones are kept and a portion is missing. The sample consists of over 1,500 clones, roughly 50% of them appearing once. The sequencing input was gut tissue. The receptors here all came from a female BALB/c mouse given C57BL/6 T cells with graft-versus-host disease after an allogeneic hematopoietic cell transplant.

Remarks on this clone: The genes and germline here are from mouse. Here the CDR3 reads CASSDRRSAETLYF. CDR3 bases read: TGTGCCAGCAGTGACAGACGTAGTGCAGAAACGCTGTAT. This chain joins TRBV13-3 and TRBJ2-3; no reliable D call. The read finishes 1 residue shy of the CDR3 end, and the germline J gene is used to complete it. CDR3 length: 14 amino acids. Germline CDR1 and CDR2: NNHDY and SYVADS. The V end was cut by 2 bases, the J end by 0 bases, with 7 bases between.

To note about this clone: The gene symbols are mouse symbols. The read gets to within 1 residue of the CDR3 end, and the germline J gene fills in the rest. The J gene is TRBJ2-4, the V gene TRBV19, with D possibly being TRBD2 (5 bases). The CDR3 consists of 14 residues. Trimming removed 1 base from V and 0 bases from J, with 6 bases in between. Germline V gene data show CDR1 as FNHDT and CDR2 as SITEND (reference sequence). CDR3 DNA, as far as it was read: TGTGCCAGCAGTATAAACTGGAGTCAAAACACCTTGTAC. This translates into CASSINWSQNTLY. The whole CDR3 is CASSINWSQNTLYF.

To note about this clone: Gene and germline names: mouse. The CDR3 bases that were read are TGTGCTAGCAGTTTCCAGAACTATGCTGAGCAGTTC. This encodes CASSFQNYAEQF. The CDR3 in full is CASSFQNYAEQFF. The rearrangement joins TRBV29 to TRBJ2-1, with D unresolved. The CDR3 is cut off 1 residue early in the read; its end comes from the germline J gene. This CDR3 has 13 amino acids. The germline V gene encodes CDR1 MSHET and CDR2 SYDVDS. V lost 3 bases and J lost 1, with 4 bases in between.

Concerning this clone itself: Gene names are mouse gene names. The read ends 1 residue shy of where the CDR3 ends; the end is completed using the germline J gene. The chain recombines TRBV15 with TRBJ1-1; a weak D match, TRBD1 (6 bases). The CDR3 contains 13 residues. From germline, CDR1 is SGHND and CDR2 FRSKSL. Trimming took 3 bases from V and 6 from J, leaving 11 bases between them. CDR3 protein: CASSLGGLAEVFF. Partial CDR3 DNA: TGTGCCAGCAGTTTGGGGGGGCTGGCAGAAGTCTTC.

A word on this clone: Genes and germline come from the mouse. The CDR3 end is not reached by the read, which stops 1 residue before it; the germline J gene fills it in. This chain joins TRBV3 and TRBJ2-4; D ambiguous. CDR3 length: 12 residues. The V and J ends lost 5 bases and 0 bases respectively, with 3 bases between them. The germline CDR1 and CDR2 sequences are SNHLY and FYNGKV (reference sequence). The CDR3 is CASSPSQNTLYF. The covered CDR3 bases are TGTGCCAGCAGCCCTAGTCAAAACACCTTGTAC.

A word on this clone: Germline and genes here are mouse. From the germline J gene comes the end of the CDR3, since the read stops 1 residue before it. J is TRBJ2-3 and V is TRBV3; 10 positions agree with TRBD2. Per germline, CDR1 SNHLY and CDR2 FYNGKV (reference sequence). The CDR3 is 16 amino acids. Germline trimming cut 4 bases from V and 1 base from J; bases unmatched to any gene: 5. The CDR3 DNA, read in part, is TGTGCCAGCAGCTCCCGCTGGGGGGGCGGTGCAGAAACGCTGTAT. This codes for CASSSRWGGGAETLY. The complete CDR3 reads CASSSRWGGGAETLYF.

Worth noting for this clone: The gene symbols are mouse symbols. The CDR3 end falls 1 residue outside the read, so it is completed with the germline J gene. The V call is TRBV12-1, the J call TRBJ2-3; 12 bases line up with TRBD2. Germline-derived CDR1 and CDR2 are SGHSN and HYEKVE. Trimming took 2 bases from V and 3 from J; bases not matched to a gene: 2. The CDR3 is 15 residues long. The CDR3 sequence: CASSRTGGVAETLYF. CDR3 bases read: TGTGCCAGCTCTCGGACTGGGGGGGTAGCAGAAACGCTGTAT. The complete variable domain, with remaining parts taken from reference TRBV12-1 and TRBJ2-3, reads DSGVVQSPRHIIKEKGGRSVLTCIPISGHSNVVWYQQTLGKELKFLIQHYEKVERDKGFLPSRFSVQQFDDYHSEMNMSALELEDSAMYFCASSRTGGVAETLYFGSGTRLTVL.

Concerning this clone: The genes and germline here are from mouse. Sequencing ends 1 residue short of the CDR3 end; the germline J gene provides the rest. The rearrangement uses TRBV20 and TRBJ1-1, with D maybe TRBD1 (5 bases). The germline V gene has CDR1 GFQATS and CDR2 STVNSAI. V gave up 6 bases and J gave up 1 base, with 12 bases separating them. The CDR3 spans 13 residues. The DNA read from the CDR3 is TGTGGTGCCCCCAGGACAATAAACACAGAAGTCTTC. Translation gives CGAPRTINTEVF. In full, the CDR3 is CGAPRTINTEVFF.

This clone has a handful of counts. The gene names given are mouse names. Read sequence stops 1 residue before the CDR3 end, and the germline J gene provides the missing end. This chain connects TRBV26 to TRBJ2-1, with D maybe TRBD1 (6 bases). This CDR3 spans 15 amino acids. Trimming took 4 bases from V and 1 from J, leaving 11 bases between them. In germline, CDR1 is KGHPV, CDR2 FQNQEV (reference sequence). Incomplete CDR3 DNA: TGTGCCAGCAGTCGATCGGACAGAAACTATGCTGAGCAGTTC. Translating gives CASSRSDRNYAEQF. The CDR3 in its entirety is CASSRSDRNYAEQFF. The full variable domain, in which reference TRBV26 and TRBJ2-1 provide the parts outside the CDR3, is NSKVIQTPRYLVKGQGQKAKMRCIPEKGHPVVFWYQQNKNNEFKFLINFQNQEVLQQIDMTEKRFSAECPSNSPCSLEIQSSEAGDSALYLCASSRSDRNYAEQFFGPGTRLTVL.

About this clone: Gene names are mouse gene names. From the germline J gene comes the end of the CDR3, since the read stops 1 residue before it. The gene calls are TRBV12-2 and TRBJ2-7, with 10 positions matching TRBD2. Germline lookup yields CDR1 SGHLS and CDR2 HYDKME. V was clipped by 0 bases and J by 6 bases; unmatched bases: 7. The CDR3 is 15 amino acids. The CDR3 protein is CASSLPGGARGEQYF. The CDR3 DNA, read in part, is TGTGCCAGCTCTCTCCCTGGGGGGGCGCGGGGTGAACAGTAC.

Worth noting for this clone: The listed genes are named as in mouse. The CDR3 goes on 1 residue after the read ends, and that part is filled in from the germline J gene. The V and J genes are TRBV2 and TRBJ1-3; D is perhaps TRBD1 (5 bases). CDR3 size: 16 residues. CDR1 LGHNA and CDR2 YSYQKL come from the germline V gene. V dropped 0 bases and J dropped 0 bases, with 9 bases sitting between them. The CDR3 bases that were read are TGTGCCAGCAGCCAAGAAGGCGGACATTCTGGAAATACGCTCTAT. It encodes CASSQEGGHSGNTLY. In full, the CDR3 reads CASSQEGGHSGNTLYF.

With regard to this clone: The genes and germline here are from mouse. The missing CDR3 end, 1 residue past where the read stops, is filled in from the germline J gene. The chain recombines TRBV3 with TRBJ1-4; D not certain. Trimming removed 1 base from V and 4 bases from J, with 10 bases in between. This CDR3 spans 15 amino acids. Germline V lookup: CDR1 SNHLY, CDR2 FYNGKV (reference sequence). CDR3: CASSLDGRRNERLFF. The sequenced CDR3 bases are TGTGCCAGCAGCTTAGACGGACGGCGCAACGAAAGATTATTT.

To note about this clone: Genes here carry mouse names. The read terminates 1 residue before the CDR3 end, so the remaining end is supplied by the germline J gene. The chain links TRBV26 to TRBJ1-3, with D unresolved. The CDR3 has 12 amino acids. Germline V gene sequence: CDR1 KGHPV, CDR2 FQNQEV (reference sequence). V was trimmed by 5 bases and J by 0 bases, leaving 2 bases between them. CDR3 DNA, as far as it was read: TGTGCCAGCAGTAATTCTGGAAATACGCTCTAT. Its protein product is CASSNSGNTLY. The entire CDR3 reads CASSNSGNTLYF.

Remarks on this clone: All gene names here are mouse names. The read is 1 residue too short to cover the CDR3 end, so that end is filled in from the germline J gene. The rearrangement uses TRBV19 and TRBJ2-2; 7 nucleotides align to TRBD1. The CDR3 totals 14 residues. Trimming at V came to 4 bases and at J to 4 bases, leaving 4 bases not matched to a gene. Germline V gives CDR1 FNHDT, CDR2 SITEND (reference sequence). Partial CDR3 DNA: TGTGCCAGCAGTGTCAGGGGGTCCACCGGGCAGCTCTAC. Residues: CASSVRGSTGQLY. The entire CDR3 is CASSVRGSTGQLYF. Full variable domain (rest looked up from reference TRBV19 and TRBJ2-2): GGIITQTPKFLIGQEGQKLTLKCQQNFNHDTMYWYRQDSGKGLRLIYYSITENDLQKGDLSEGYDASREKKSSFSLTVTSAQKNEMAVFLCASSVRGSTGQLYFGEGSKLTVL.

A note on this clone: Germline and genes here are mouse. The read halts 1 residue ahead of the CDR3 end, with the missing end drawn from the germline J gene. The chain is built from TRBV26 and TRBJ1-5; D is possibly TRBD1 (5 bases). The CDR3 runs to 13 residues. Germline loops: CDR1 KGHPV, CDR2 FQNQEV (reference sequence). V was trimmed by 4 bases and J by 1 base, leaving 5 bases between them. The covered CDR3 bases are TGTGCCAGCAGTCAGGGGAACAACCAGGCTCCGCTT. It codes for CASSQGNNQAPL. The entire CDR3 reads CASSQGNNQAPLF.

Regarding this clone: The gene names here belong to mouse. CDR3 DNA, as far as it was read: TGTGCCAGCAGTCCAAATCTGGGGGGGGGTGCTGAGCAGTTC. Translated, it gives CASSPNLGGGAEQF. The CDR3, in full, reads CASSPNLGGGAEQFF. The V gene is TRBV26, the J gene TRBJ2-1, with 9 bases that match TRBD2. The sequenced fragment ends 1 residue before the CDR3 boundary, so the rest is inferred from the germline J gene. The CDR3 is 15 residues long. CDR1 KGHPV and CDR2 FQNQEV come from the germline V gene (reference sequence). After removal of 4 bases from V and 6 bases from J, the junction contained 7 bases not matched to a gene.

About this clone: Genes here carry mouse names. Read coverage stops 1 residue before the CDR3 terminus; the germline J gene supplies the remainder. The gene calls are TRBV1 and TRBJ1-4; perhaps TRBD1 as D (6 bases). Germline CDR1 is NSQYPW and CDR2 is LRSPGD (reference sequence). This CDR3 region has 14 residues. Trimming left V 2 bases short and J 4 bases short, with 8 bases between. CDR3 DNA (partial): TGCACCTGCAGTGCACGGGACAACAACGAAAGATTATTT. Translating it yields CTCSARDNNERLF. The whole CDR3 sequence reads CTCSARDNNERLFF. Filled out from reference TRBV1 and TRBJ1-4, the complete variable domain reads VTLLEQNPRWRLVPRGQAVNLRCILKNSQYPWMSWYQQDLQKQLQWLFTLRSPGDKEVKSLPGADYLATRVTDTELRLQVANMSQGRTLYCTCSARDNNERLFFGHGTKLSVL.

Concerning this clone: The gene symbols are mouse symbols. The read gets to within 1 residue of the CDR3 end, and the germline J gene fills in the rest. J is TRBJ1-1 and V is TRBV1, with a possible D match to TRBD1 (6 bases). Germline values: CDR1 NSQYPW, CDR2 LRSPGD (reference sequence). The germline V and J ends were trimmed by 3 bases and 0 bases, with 8 bases remaining between them. This CDR3 spans 14 amino acids. The DNA read from the CDR3 is TGCACCTGCAGTGCCCGGACAGCAAACACAGAAGTCTTC. Amino acid sequence: CTCSARTANTEVF. The complete CDR3 sequence is CTCSARTANTEVFF.

This clone was seen only a few times. Here the gene names and germline are mouse. The read is 1 residue too short to cover the CDR3 end, so that end is filled in from the germline J gene. V gene TRBV3 combines with J gene TRBJ1-2; weak D call: TRBD1 (6 bases). The CDR3 loop spans 14 amino acids. V was shortened by 1 base and J by 0 bases, with 6 bases between the two germline ends. Looked up from germline, CDR1 is SNHLY and CDR2 is FYNGKV (reference sequence). The sequenced CDR3 bases are TGTGCCAGCAGCTTAGACAGGGCAAACTCCGACTACACC. Translated: CASSLDRANSDYT. Given in full, the CDR3 is CASSLDRANSDYTF.

Worth noting for this clone: Gene labels here are mouse ones. Read data end 1 residue before the CDR3 end; the end is taken from the germline J gene. This sequence joins TRBV31 and TRBJ1-6; D not certain. TRBJ1-6 carries the ORF label, with uncertain function. The CDR3 length is 13 residues. The V end lost 0 bases, the J end lost 8 bases, and 8 bases lay between the germline ends. Germline V CDR1 and CDR2: GKSSPN, SITVG. The chain's CDR3 is CAWSLGGDSPLYF. The part of the CDR3 DNA that was read is TGTGCCTGGAGTCTGGGCGGGGATTCGCCCCTCTAC.

Of note for this clone: The genes are named according to mouse. CDR3 amino acids: CASSRQGWGAETLYF. The CDR3 bases that were read are TGTGCCAGCAGTCGACAGGGGTGGGGTGCAGAAACGCTGTAT. The rearrangement uses TRBV26 and TRBJ2-3; TRBD1 matches at 8 bases. The read finishes 1 residue shy of the CDR3 end, and the germline J gene is used to complete it. CDR1 and CDR2 (germline): KGHPV, FQNQEV (reference sequence). There are 15 residues in the CDR3. The ends lost 4 bases at V and 1 base at J; junction bases unmatched: 4. Full variable domain (outside the CDR3, taken from reference TRBV26 and TRBJ2-3): NSKVIQTPRYLVKGQGQKAKMRCIPEKGHPVVFWYQQNKNNEFKFLINFQNQEVLQQIDMTEKRFSAECPSNSPCSLEIQSSEAGDSALYLCASSRQGWGAETLYFGSGTRLTVL.

As concerns this clone: Gene names are mouse gene names. The CDR3 is cut off 1 residue early in the read; its end comes from the germline J gene. The chain joins TRBV16 to TRBJ2-1; 10 bases map to TRBD2. Germline lookup yields CDR1 SGHSA and CDR2 FRNQAP. The CDR3 is 14 amino acids. The J segment lost 4 bases and the V segment lost 6 bases, leaving 3 bases of the junction unmatched. CDR3 in amino acids: CASSPDWGYAEQFF. CDR3 DNA (partial): TGTGCAAGCAGTCCGGACTGGGGGTATGCTGAGCAGTTC.

As concerns this clone: The genes are named according to mouse. Read coverage stops 1 residue before the CDR3 terminus; the germline J gene supplies the remainder. The chain uses TRBV3 and TRBJ2-3; 13 bases are a match to TRBD2. Germline lookup yields CDR1 SNHLY and CDR2 FYNGKV (reference sequence). The CDR3 has 14 amino acids. The V segment lost 6 bases and the J segment 9 bases; nucleotides outside the gene matches: 6. CDR3 amino acids: CASSPGTGGVTLYF. The covered CDR3 bases are TGTGCCAGCAGTCCCGGGACTGGGGGGGTGACGCTGTAT.

Comment on this clone: The junction and the germline gene differ at one end; a read error may be behind it. The gene symbols are mouse symbols. The CDR3 goes on 1 residue after the read ends, and that part is filled in from the germline J gene. The V call is TRBV26, the J call TRBJ2-1; 9 bases align to TRBD1. Germline CDR1 and CDR2: KGHPV and FQNQEV (reference sequence). The CDR3 is 14 residues long. CDR3 sequence: CACRQGDNYAEQFF. CDR3 bases read: TGTGCCTGCAGACAGGGGGATAACTATGCTGAGCAGTTC.

About this clone itself: Gene names are mouse gene names. The read comes to an end 1 residue before the CDR3 does, leaving the germline J gene to fill in the end. The rearrangement links TRBV14 to TRBJ1-6; no clear D gene. TRBJ1-6 carries the ORF label, with uncertain function. Germline values: CDR1 SGHDT, CDR2 FRDEAV. Between the trimmed V and J ends, which lost 1 base and 9 bases, there was a span of 8 bases. CDR3 length: 13 residues. The CDR3: CASSFRAGSPLYF. The CDR3 DNA, read in part, is TGTGCCAGCAGTTTCAGGGCGGGTTCGCCCCTCTAC.